This TCR beta chain stems from a study of blood T cell repertoires in COVID-19. Overall study: Donors in the United States, Italy and Spain gave samples during acute or convalescent COVID-19.

The CDR3 spans 20 residues. Germline CDR1 and CDR2: SGHRS and YFSETQ. J gave up 2 bases and V 5 bases, and 16 bases lay outside the gene matches. TCRdb's table, derived via immunoSEQ multiplex PCR, lists solely in-frame clones and lacks some. The repertoire holds about 240,000 clones, 70% to 90% seen once, with 3% to 4% in the top ten. Participant age was about 18 to 89 years, and participants resided in roughly 25 US areas. Sequencing was carried out using PBMCs or T cells enriched from blood (not recorded which). The chain recombines TRBV5-1 with TRBJ2-2, with 12 bases aligning to TRBD2. The TCR originated in a woman between 35 and 50 years old with acute COVID-19. CDR3 protein: CASSMGLAGIILPNTGELFF. The CDR3, as DNA: TGCGCCAGCAGTATGGGACTAGCGGGTATCATTTTACCTAACACCGGGGAGCTGTTTTTT.